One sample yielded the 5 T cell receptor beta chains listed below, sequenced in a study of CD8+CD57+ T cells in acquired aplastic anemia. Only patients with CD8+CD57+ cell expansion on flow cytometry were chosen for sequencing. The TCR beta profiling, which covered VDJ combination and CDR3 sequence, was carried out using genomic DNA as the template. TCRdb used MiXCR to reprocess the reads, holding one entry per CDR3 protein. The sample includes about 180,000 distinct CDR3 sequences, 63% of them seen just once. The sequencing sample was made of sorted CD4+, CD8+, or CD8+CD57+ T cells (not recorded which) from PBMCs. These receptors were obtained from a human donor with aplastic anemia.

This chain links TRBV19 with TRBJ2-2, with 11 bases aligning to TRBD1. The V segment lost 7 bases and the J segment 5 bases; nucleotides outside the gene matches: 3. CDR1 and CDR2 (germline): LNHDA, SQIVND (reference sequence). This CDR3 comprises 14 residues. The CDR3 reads CASKGTGGTGELFF. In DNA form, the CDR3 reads TGTGCCAGTAAAGGGACAGGGGGGACCGGGGAGCTGTTTTTT.

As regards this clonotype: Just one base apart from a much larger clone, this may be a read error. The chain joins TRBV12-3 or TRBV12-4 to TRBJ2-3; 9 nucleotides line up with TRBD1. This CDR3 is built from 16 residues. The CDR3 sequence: CASSRWTGELTGTQYF. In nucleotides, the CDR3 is TGTGCCAGCAGTCGCTGGACAGGGGAACTTACAGGTACGCAGTATTTT.

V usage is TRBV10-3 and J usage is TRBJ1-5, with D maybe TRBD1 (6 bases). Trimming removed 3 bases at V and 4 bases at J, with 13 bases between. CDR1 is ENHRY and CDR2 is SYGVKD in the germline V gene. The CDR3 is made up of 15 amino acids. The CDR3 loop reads CAISDPGQLNQPQHF. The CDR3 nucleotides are TGTGCCATCAGTGACCCAGGACAGTTGAATCAGCCCCAGCATTTT.

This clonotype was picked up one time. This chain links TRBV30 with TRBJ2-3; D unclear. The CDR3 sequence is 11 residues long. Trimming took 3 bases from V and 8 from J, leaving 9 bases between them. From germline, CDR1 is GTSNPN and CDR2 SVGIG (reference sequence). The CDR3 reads CAWRQRRTQYF. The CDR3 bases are TGTGCCTGGAGGCAGCGACGTACGCAGTATTTT.

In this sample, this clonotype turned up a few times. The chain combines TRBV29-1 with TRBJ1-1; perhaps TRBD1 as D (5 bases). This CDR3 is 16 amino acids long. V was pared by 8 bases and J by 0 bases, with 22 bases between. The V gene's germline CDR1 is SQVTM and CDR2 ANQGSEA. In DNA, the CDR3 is TGCAGCTTAGAGAGGGACCCACATCGCCTGAACACTGAAGCTTTCTTT. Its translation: CSLERDPHRLNTEAFF.